The sequence of this TCR beta chain was determined in a study of identical twins. Each CDR3 protein is one row after TCRdb ran MiXCR on the 5' RACE reads. The table lists about 920,000 distinct CDR3 sequences, approximately 13% of them singletons. The CDR3 totals 13 residues. The germline gives CDR1 SQVTM, CDR2 ANQGSEA. The ends were cut back, 5 bases at V and 0 bases at J, with 10 bases in the middle. Study observations and caveats: Models underestimated out-of-frame TCR alpha sharing in monozygotic twins. Weaker excess sharing between twins was seen in beta out-of-frame sequences.

As regards this clonotype: No antigen is known for it.

Another study also made use of these data, one on yellow fever vaccine responses in identical twins.

The chain employs TRBV29-1 and TRBJ1-2; perhaps TRBD1 as D (6 bases). The sample was PBMCs. This receptor was taken from a woman younger than 30 in good health. CDR3 DNA: TGCAGCGTTCGGACAGTCACTAACTATGGCTACACCTTC. Protein product: CSVRTVTNYGYTF.